The clone carrying this T cell receptor beta chain was seen only a few times. The sample is drawn from a study of blood T cell repertoires in COVID-19. Germline-derived CDR1 and CDR2 are SGHTA and FQGNSA. This CDR3 comprises 13 residues. V lost 5 bases and J lost 2, with 9 bases in between. TCRdb keeps only in-frame clones here, not all; method: immunoSEQ multiplex PCR. The table has about 200,000 clones, around 84% seen once. Sequenced material: peripheral blood. The chain joins TRBV7-2 to TRBJ1-1; no firm D call. The sequence was obtained from a woman aged 80 or over with acute or convalescent COVID-19. The CDR3, as DNA: TGTGCCAGCAGCCCCGAGCTAAACACTGAAGCTTTCTTT. Translation: CASSPELNTEAFF.